This T cell receptor beta chain was retrieved from a study of Ad26.COV2.S vaccination and SARS-CoV-2 variants. Whole-study results and caveats: Estimates derived from TCR breadth and depth analyses may have underestimated total T cell responses. Similar non-spike TCR breadth was seen in vaccine and placebo recipients.

Treatment meaning: around 19 received Ad26.COV2.S at low or high dose, single or two shots; about 5 received placebo; per-sample allocation not given. Repertoires come from day 63 after the first vaccine or placebo injection. The germline CDR1 and CDR2 sequences are SGHAT and FQNNGV. Trimming shortened V by 3 bases and J by 2 bases, and 17 bases separated the two germline ends. The CDR3 consists of 16 residues. A word on this clone: Its antigen is not identified.

Repertoires were generated with immunoSEQ multiplex PCR, while TCRdb's copy carries only in-frame clones and drops some. In the table there are 400,000 to 450,000 clones, over 75% of which are singletons. The receptor's source is a person between 18 and 65 years old who received the Ad26.COV2.S COVID-19 vaccine or a placebo. The chain is built from TRBV11-2 and TRBJ2-7, with D possibly matching TRBD1 (6 bases). Material: peripheral blood, obtained in a trial of Ad26.COV2.S vaccine versus placebo. For the CDR3, the DNA is TGTGCCAGCAGCTTGGGTGTAGGGGGTGTGACCTACGAGCAGTACTTC. This sequence encodes CASSLGVGGVTYEQYF.